The sample holds a few counts of the clone carrying this T cell receptor (beta chain). No antigen is known for it. The V gene end was trimmed by 7 bases and the J gene end by 0 bases; junction bases not matched to a gene: 8. This CDR3 comprises 16 residues. The data derive from a study of CD8 T cells in ankylosing spondylitis. As the method for making TCR beta libraries, quantitative 5'-RACE with molecular barcodes was used. TCRdb itself ran the 5' RACE reads through MiXCR, one entry per CDR3 protein. The sample carries about 300,000 distinct CDR3 sequences, 9.5% to 13% recorded once. Regarding the study as a whole: Matched synovial fluid from ankylosing spondylitis patients was reported to be enriched for disease-linked clones.

Source material: blood, either unsorted or a sorted T cell fraction (not recorded which). This sequence was found in a female donor with ankylosing spondylitis or in good health (not recorded which). The chain combines TRBV12-3 or TRBV12-4 with TRBJ2-2, with TRBD1 matching 7 bases. This CDR3 reads CASNGYRGSNTGELFF. The CDR3 nucleotides read TGTGCCAGCAACGGGTACAGGGGCTCGAACACCGGGGAGCTGTTTTTT.